This is a list of T cell receptor beta chains from one sample in a study of T cells expressing NK-cell markers. After re-calling the 5' RACE reads, TCRdb lists one entry per CDR3 protein, DNA absent. This repertoire includes approximately 460,000 distinct CDR3 sequences. Sequenced input: blood T cells: a sorted CD56 or NKG2C T cell subset, CD4+ or CD8+ T cells, or bulk PBMC T cells (not recorded which). These receptors all come from a woman aged 18-69 years in good health. The CDR3 runs from the conserved cysteine through the conserved F or W.

>TRBV5-8|TRBJ1-1
CASSSITYGNTEAFF
>TRBV5-4|TRBJ2-1
CASSLEGPGGNEQFF
>TRBV6-1|TRBJ1-3
CASRGVDSSGNTIYF
>TRBV20-1|TRBJ2-2
CSARQVTGELFF
>TRBV12-3/TRBV12-4|TRBJ2-1
CASITDRRNNEQFF
>TRBV4-2|TRBJ2-2
CASSLPGLAGSGELFF
>TRBV27|TRBJ2-2
CASSSLPTNTGELFF
>TRBV12-3/TRBV12-4|TRBJ2-1
CASSGGVGEQFF
>TRBV20-1|TRBJ2-3
CSAPPGTAYSTDTQYF
>TRBV5-6|TRBJ2-5
CASSTGLAQETQYF
>TRBV20-1|TRBJ2-1
CSARVPSGRPSHNEQFF
>TRBV9|TRBJ2-1
CASSVVPGYNEQFF
>TRBV20-1|TRBJ1-4
CSARDRRVEKLFF
>TRBV5-4|TRBJ2-3
CASSATTSGATTDTQYF
>TRBV5-4|TRBJ2-1
CASSYQDFNEQFF
>TRBV5-1|TRBJ2-5
CASSLSSGREETQYF
>TRBV7-7|TRBJ2-1
CASSVNTYNEQFF
>TRBV27|TRBJ2-5
CASSFRDNQETQYF
>TRBV7-9|TRBJ2-6
CASSLFVASGANVLTF
>TRBV9|TRBJ2-5
CASSVVGLVGGPETQYF
>TRBV20-1|TRBJ2-5
CSAPPRLAGFGVGVETQYF
>TRBV12-3/TRBV12-4|TRBJ1-5
CASSIQGTLNQPQHF
>TRBV6-1|TRBJ1-1
CASSRGGDTEAFF
>TRBV20-1|TRBJ2-1
CSAVLGGGYEQFF
>TRBV20-1|TRBJ2-7
CSARGRLADSYEQYF
>TRBV12-3/TRBV12-4|TRBJ2-7
CASSITGTSGYEQYF
>TRBV15|TRBJ1-2
CATTQTQFYGYTF